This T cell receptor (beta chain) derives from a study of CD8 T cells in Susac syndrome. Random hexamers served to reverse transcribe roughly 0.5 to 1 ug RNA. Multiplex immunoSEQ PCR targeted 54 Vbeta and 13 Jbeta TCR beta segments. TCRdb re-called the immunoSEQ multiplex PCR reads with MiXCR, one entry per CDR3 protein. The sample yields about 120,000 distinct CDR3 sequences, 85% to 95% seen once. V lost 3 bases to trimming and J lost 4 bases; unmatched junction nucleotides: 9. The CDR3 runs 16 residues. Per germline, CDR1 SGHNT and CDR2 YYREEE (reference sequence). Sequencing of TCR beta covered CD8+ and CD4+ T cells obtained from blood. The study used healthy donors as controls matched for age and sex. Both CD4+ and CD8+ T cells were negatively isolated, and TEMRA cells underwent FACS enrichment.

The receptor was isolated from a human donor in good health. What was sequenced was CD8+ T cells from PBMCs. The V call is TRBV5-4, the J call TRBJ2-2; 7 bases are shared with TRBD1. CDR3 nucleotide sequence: TGTGCCAGCAGCTCCCCTCGGACAGGCTCCACCGGGGAGCTGTTTTTT. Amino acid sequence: CASSSPRTGSTGELFF.